This paragraph covers one T cell receptor (beta chain) sequence. The authors' processing: Nucleated cell counts were estimated from reference gene primer amplification. Sequencing used immunoSEQ multiplex PCR; TCRdb keeps in-frame clones, though not all of them. The DNA gave D and trimming, while V, J and clone size come from that table. The sample lists more than 300,000 clones; 90% were seen once. These data originate in a study of blood T cell repertoires in COVID-19. Within the 2 weeks before study entry, each person in the exposed group met a COVID-19 case. Sequenced sample: PBMCs or T cells enriched from blood (not recorded which). The origin of this receptor is a woman under 40 who had been exposed to COVID-19.

The CDR3 protein is CASSIGQGYTEAFF. The CDR3, as DNA: TGTGCCAGTAGTATAGGGCAGGGATACACTGAAGCTTTCTTT. The rearrangement links TRBV19 to TRBJ1-1; D is perhaps TRBD1 (5 bases). The CDR3 is 14 residues long. Looked up from germline, CDR1 is LNHDA and CDR2 is SQIVND (reference sequence). V shed 1 base and J shed 3 bases, with 9 bases lying between them.